This TCR beta chain emerged from a study of blood T cell repertoires in COVID-19. The assay was immunoSEQ multiplex PCR, and TCRdb's table has in-frame clones only and misses some. The sample carries about 210,000 clones, around four fifths recorded once. The TCR originated in a woman in her thirties or forties with active or convalescent COVID-19. Sequencing was performed on peripheral blood.

The CDR3 bases are TGTGCCAGCAGTTACTCGGCCGGGCGGGATGAAAAACTGTTTTTT. Translated, it gives CASSYSAGRDEKLFF. The chain recombines TRBV6-5 with TRBJ1-4, with D uncertain. Looked up from germline, CDR1 is MNHEY and CDR2 is SVGAGI. The CDR3 covers 15 residues. The V gene lost 0 bases and the J gene lost 6 bases, with 11 bases spanning the gap.